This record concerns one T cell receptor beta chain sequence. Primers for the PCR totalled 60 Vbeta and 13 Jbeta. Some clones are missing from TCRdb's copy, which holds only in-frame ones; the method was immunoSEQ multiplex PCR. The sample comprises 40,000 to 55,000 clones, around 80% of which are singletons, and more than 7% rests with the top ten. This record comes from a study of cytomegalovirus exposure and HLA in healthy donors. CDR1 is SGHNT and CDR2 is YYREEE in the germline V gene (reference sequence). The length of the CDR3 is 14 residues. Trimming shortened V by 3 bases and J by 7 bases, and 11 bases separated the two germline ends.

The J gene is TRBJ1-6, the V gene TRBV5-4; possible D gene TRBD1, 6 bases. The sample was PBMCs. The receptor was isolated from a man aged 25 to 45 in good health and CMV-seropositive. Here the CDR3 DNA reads TGTGCCAGCAGCTGGGACATATTAAATTCACCCCTCCACTTT. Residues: CASSWDILNSPLHF.